A single T cell receptor (beta chain) is shown here with its context. Generated by immunoSEQ multiplex PCR, the TCRdb table keeps only in-frame clones and is missing some. Of some 120,000 clones listed, 93% are singletons. These data come from a study of T cell responses to AZD1222 COVID-19 vaccine. V was cut by 3 bases and J by 5 bases, with 13 bases left in between. Germline lookup yields CDR1 DFQATT and CDR2 SNEGSKA (reference sequence). This CDR3 is built from 13 residues. V and J are TRBV20-1 and TRBJ1-2; the D is unclear. This receptor was taken from an adult in good health. The sequences come from peripheral blood, collected on day 0 of AZD1222 vaccination. CDR3 region: CSASLAPRYGYTF. CDR3 bases: TGCAGTGCTAGTTTGGCCCCGAGGTATGGCTACACCTTC.